The 32 T cell receptor beta chains below all came from one sample that was sequenced in a study of shared clonotypes between healthy human individuals. Sequencing used immunoSEQ multiplex PCR; TCRdb keeps in-frame clones, though not all of them. The table has around 1,100,000 clones, approximately 80% seen once. The sequencing sample was made of memory CD4+ T cells from PBMCs. Subset noted: CD45RA-negative fraction. These receptors were collected from a man between 18 and 35 years old in good health. Some clones in this sample may be carry-over from other donors' samples.

V and J are TRBV29-1 and TRBJ1-1; D remains ambiguous. This CDR3 is 15 amino acids long. The V gene's germline CDR1 is SQVTM and CDR2 ANQGSEA. With 7 bases removed from V and 4 bases from J, the gap between germline ends came to 22 bases. The CDR3, as DNA: TGCAGCGCTGGGCTGGGCAGGCCGAGTCGCACTGAAGCTTTCTTT. Amino acid sequence: CSAGLGRPSRTEAFF.

Only one count was recorded for this clone. The rearrangement links TRBV11-2 to TRBJ2-7; D unresolved. Trimming left V 5 bases short and J 3 bases short, with 17 bases between. The germline gives CDR1 SGHAT, CDR2 FQNNGV. The CDR3 contains 15 residues. CDR3 in DNA: TGTGCCAGCAGCGACATTCGACAAGGAAACTACGAGCAGTACTTC. Translating gives CASSDIRQGNYEQYF.

The chain links TRBV5-1 to TRBJ1-3; D gene uncertain. Trimming stripped 0 bases from V and 1 base from J, with 5 bases between. Germline loops: CDR1 SGHRS, CDR2 YFSETQ. The CDR3 has 14 amino acids. CDR3 in DNA: TGCGCCAGCAGCTTGGAAGATTCTGGAAACACCATATATTTT. Protein product: CASSLEDSGNTIYF.

As for this clone: The sample carries other DNA sequences with the same CDR3. The chain carries TRBV28 and TRBJ2-7; D is undetermined. The V gene lost 5 bases and the J gene lost 0 bases, with 8 bases spanning the gap. This CDR3 has 13 amino acids. The germline V gene has CDR1 MDHEN and CDR2 SYDVKM. CDR3 loop: CASSEGSSYEQYF. CDR3 nucleotides: TGTGCCAGCAGTGAAGGGTCCTCCTACGAGCAGTACTTC.

This chain joins TRBV27 and TRBJ2-3, with 8 positions matching TRBD2. The junction had 6 bases not matched to a gene; V was cut back by 2 bases and J by 5 bases. CDR3 length: 15 amino acids. Germline CDR1 MNHEY, CDR2 SMNVEV (reference sequence). CDR3 protein: CASSLTGGLVDTQYF. The DNA for the CDR3 is TGTGCCAGCAGTTTAACGGGAGGGCTAGTAGATACGCAGTATTTT.

The rearrangement links TRBV18 to TRBJ1-2; TRBD1 aligns across 11 bases. Germline V gene data show CDR1 as KGHSH and CDR2 as LQKENI. V lost 0 bases, J lost 5 bases, and 11 bases stayed unmatched. The CDR3 spans 18 residues. This CDR3 is CASSPPGGRGTGGYGYTF. The CDR3 DNA reads as TGTGCCAGCTCACCACCGGGGGGACGCGGGACAGGGGGTTATGGCTACACCTTC.

In this sample, this clone turned up once. The chain recombines TRBV19 with TRBJ2-1; either TRBD1 or TRBD2 may supply D (6 bases each). The CDR3 runs 16 residues. Trimming cost V 4 bases and J 3 bases, with 16 bases left between them. Germline assignment: CDR1 LNHDA and CDR2 SQIVND (reference sequence). The CDR3 nucleotides are TGTGCCAGTAGTAAAGGGGGTCTAGCGAGCTACAATGAGCAGTTCTTC. This sequence encodes CASSKGGLASYNEQFF.

The chain links TRBV5-1 to TRBJ2-3; the match to TRBD1 covers 10 bases. J gave up 7 bases and V 3 bases, and 8 bases lay outside the gene matches. Germline CDR1 reads SGHRS; CDR2 reads YFSETQ. The CDR3 consists of 15 residues. In DNA, the CDR3 is TGCGCCAGCAGCTCACAAGGACAGGGGGAGAATACGCAGTATTTT. As protein: CASSSQGQGENTQYF. The full variable domain, its missing parts supplied by reference TRBV5-1 and TRBJ2-3, is KAGVTQTPRYLIKTRGQQVTLSCSPISGHRSVSWYQQTPGQGLQFLFEYFSETQRNKGNFPGRFSGRQFSNSRSEMNVSTLELGDSALYLCASSSQGQGENTQYFGPGTRLTVL.

V is TRBV5-1 and J is TRBJ2-5; 9 nucleotides line up with TRBD2. The germline CDR1 and CDR2 sequences are SGHRS and YFSETQ. V lost 0 bases and J lost 7; bases outside the gene matches: 10. This CDR3 has 16 residues. The CDR3 loop is CASSLAGLAGEVTQYF. The CDR3 region has the DNA TGCGCCAGCAGCTTGGCCGGTTTAGCGGGAGAAGTGACCCAGTACTTC.

The chain joins TRBV5-4 to TRBJ2-3, with no clear D. The CDR3 runs to 14 residues. Germline values: CDR1 SGHNT, CDR2 YYREEE (reference sequence). V lost 3 bases to trimming and J lost 2 bases, with 10 bases between them. The CDR3 DNA follows: TGTGCCAGCAGCTCTCGACCCGACACAGATACGCAGTATTTT. It yields the protein CASSSRPDTDTQYF.

The chain is built from TRBV20-1 and TRBJ1-2; unclear D gene. CDR1 is DFQATT, CDR2 SNEGSKA, per germline (reference sequence). The CDR3 length is 11 residues. CDR3: CSPPKDYGYTF. The CDR3 nucleotides read TGCAGCCCCCCGAAGGACTATGGCTACACCTTC.

The J gene is TRBJ2-1, the V gene TRBV28, with D perhaps matching TRBD1 (6 bases). The V gene's germline CDR1 is MDHEN and CDR2 SYDVKM. This CDR3 region has 14 residues. The V end was cut by 11 bases, the J end by 6 bases, with 20 bases between. The CDR3 protein is CASKGFGGLNEQFF. The CDR3 nucleotides are TGTGCCTCAAAAGGGTTTGGGGGCCTCAATGAGCAGTTCTTC.

This clone turned up a few times. The chain recombines TRBV5-4 with TRBJ1-4; D is unresolved. The CDR3 totals 13 residues. Germline values: CDR1 SGHNT, CDR2 YYREEE (reference sequence). The V gene lost 4 bases and the J gene lost 10 bases, with 14 bases spanning the gap. CDR3 coding DNA: TGTGCCAGCAGCCCCGACACATCTGGAAAACTGTTTTTT. Translating gives CASSPDTSGKLFF.

The chain combines TRBV30 with TRBJ1-2; D is possibly TRBD1 (5 bases). Trimming cost V 5 bases and J 5 bases, with 12 bases left between them. CDR3 length: 12 amino acids. Germline CDR1 reads GTSNPN; CDR2 reads SVGIG (reference sequence). The CDR3 protein is CAWYGTGYGYTF. DNA of the CDR3: TGTGCCTGGTACGGTACAGGTTATGGCTACACCTTC.

This clone was observed many times. The chain recombines TRBV28 with TRBJ1-2; tentative D call: TRBD1 (6 bases). Per the germline V gene, CDR1 is MDHEN and CDR2 is SYDVKM. V was pared by 4 bases and J by 4 bases, with 10 bases between. This CDR3 has 13 amino acids. The CDR3 bases are TGTGCCAGCAGTTCCACAGGGCCCTATGGCTACACCTTC. Its translation: CASSSTGPYGYTF.

This clone was detected ten times or more. The J gene is TRBJ1-1, the V gene TRBV7-2; TRBD1 matches 11 bases. The V gene's germline CDR1 is SGHTA and CDR2 FQGNSA. Germline trimming cut 4 bases from V and 5 bases from J; bases unmatched to any gene: 3. The CDR3 covers 14 residues. CDR3 DNA: TGTGCCAGCAGCTGGGACAGGGGGTCGACTGAAGCTTTCTTT. Protein: CASSWDRGSTEAFF. The variable domain in full, completed from reference TRBV7-2 and TRBJ1-1, reads GAGVSQSPSNKVTEKGKDVELRCDPISGHTALYWYRQSLGQGLEFLIYFQGNSAPDKSGLPSDRFSAERTGGSVSTLTIQRTQQEDSAVYLCASSWDRGSTEAFFGQGTRLTVV.

V gene TRBV25-1 combines with J gene TRBJ2-5; D might be TRBD2 (5 bases). V lost 0 bases to trimming and J lost 5 bases, with 13 bases between them. Germline V gene sequence: CDR1 MGHDK, CDR2 SYGVNS. The CDR3 is 15 residues long. The CDR3, as DNA: TGTGCCAGCAGTGAATACGGGGTAGCGCGGGAGACCCAGTACTTC. It encodes CASSEYGVARETQYF.

This chain connects TRBV2 to TRBJ2-2; D call uncertain. The CDR3 is 13 residues long. V gave up 1 base and J gave up 6 bases, with 6 bases separating them. The V gene's germline CDR1 is SNHLY and CDR2 FYNNEI. CDR3 in amino acids: CASSEVVAGELFF. In DNA, the CDR3 is TGTGCCAGCAGTGAAGTAGTCGCCGGGGAGCTGTTTTTT.

The rearrangement links TRBV18 to TRBJ2-5; maybe TRBD2 (6 bases). Germline assignment: CDR1 KGHSH and CDR2 LQKENI. V shed 6 bases and J shed 2 bases, with 10 bases lying between them. The CDR3 totals 13 residues. CDR3 region: CASSQGLQETQYF. CDR3 bases: TGTGCCAGCTCCCAAGGACTACAAGAGACCCAGTACTTC.

The sample holds a few counts of this clone. The chain is built from TRBV5-6 and TRBJ2-1; maybe TRBD2 (6 bases). Per germline, CDR1 SGHDT and CDR2 YYEEEE. The length of the CDR3 is 17 residues. V gave up 0 bases and J gave up 0 bases, with 13 bases separating them. The CDR3 DNA is TGTGCCAGCAGCTTGGAAGTAGCGGCAAGCTCCTACAATGAGCAGTTCTTC. Translation gives CASSLEVAASSYNEQFF.

V usage is TRBV19 and J usage is TRBJ2-7; 7 nucleotides match TRBD1. The germline gives CDR1 LNHDA, CDR2 SQIVND (reference sequence). The V and J ends lost 6 bases and 3 bases, in that order; junction bases with no gene match: 8. The CDR3 consists of 14 residues. The CDR3 DNA is TGTGCCAGTAGGAGGGGGCGAGGTAGCTACGAGCAGTACTTC. Amino acid sequence: CASRRGRGSYEQYF.

This clone was seen ten or more times. V is TRBV25-1 and J is TRBJ2-5, with no clear D. CDR3 length: 13 amino acids. Germline loops: CDR1 MGHDK, CDR2 SYGVNS. The ends were cut back, 1 base at V and 2 bases at J, with 5 bases in the middle. DNA for the CDR3: TGTGCCAGCAGTGAATTTCGGCAAGAGACCCAGTACTTC. It is translated as CASSEFRQETQYF.

This chain joins TRBV7-7 and TRBJ2-2; D gene unclear. The CDR3 is 12 residues long. Germline V CDR1 and CDR2: SSHAT, FNYEAQ (reference sequence). Deletions cut 2 bases from V and 6 bases from J, with 4 bases between. In nucleotides, the CDR3 is TGTGCCAGCAGCTTAACGGCCGGGGAGCTGTTTTTT. Its protein product is CASSLTAGELFF.

This sequence joins TRBV7-3 and TRBJ2-1; D is unclear. Germline assignment: CDR1 SGHTA and CDR2 FQGTGA. The CDR3 loop spans 13 amino acids. V was cut by 5 bases and J by 4 bases, with 9 bases left in between. The CDR3 region is CASSQENYNEQFF. The CDR3 DNA sequence: TGTGCCAGCAGCCAAGAGAATTACAATGAGCAGTTCTTC.

V usage is TRBV30 and J usage is TRBJ1-5; possible D gene TRBD1, 6 bases. The length of the CDR3 is 15 residues. Trimming cost V 1 base and J 4 bases, with 14 bases left between them. CDR1 is GTSNPN and CDR2 is SVGIG in the germline V gene (reference sequence). The CDR3 region has the DNA TGTGCCTGGAGTGCAACGACAGGCGCTAATCAGCCCCAGCATTTT. It codes for CAWSATTGANQPQHF.

The chain recombines TRBV2 with TRBJ1-5; D ambiguous. Deletions cut 0 bases from V and 0 bases from J, with 9 bases between. The CDR3 consists of 16 residues. CDR1 and CDR2 (germline): SNHLY, FYNNEI. Written as DNA, the CDR3 is TGTGCCAGCAGTGAAGCACTCCGCGATAGCAATCAGCCCCAGCATTTT. This encodes CASSEALRDSNQPQHF. Combining the CDR3 with reference TRBV2 and TRBJ1-5 gives the whole variable domain EPEVTQTPSHQVTQMGQEVILRCVPISNHLYFYWYRQILGQKVEFLVSFYNNEISEKSEIFDDQFSVERPDGSNFTLKIRSTKLEDSAMYFCASSEALRDSNQPQHFGDGTRLSIL.

The CDR3 spells CASSYPQGTRETQYF. The CDR3 nucleotides read TGTGCCAGCAGTTATCCACAGGGGACTCGGGAGACCCAGTACTTC. The chain uses TRBV6-6 and TRBJ2-5; D possibly corresponds to TRBD1 (7 bases). The V end was cut by 3 bases, the J end by 5 bases, with 16 bases between. There are 15 residues in the CDR3. Germline CDR1 MNHNY, CDR2 SVGAGI (reference sequence).

The chain uses TRBV28 and TRBJ1-5; D gene uncertain. With 3 bases removed from V and 9 bases from J, the gap between germline ends came to 9 bases. The CDR3 has 12 amino acids. The germline V gene has CDR1 MDHEN and CDR2 SYDVKM. The CDR3 reads CASSFGQRPQHF. CDR3 DNA sequence: TGTGCCAGCAGTTTTGGGCAGCGGCCCCAGCATTTT.

CDR3 DNA: TGTGCCAGCTCACCACCGGTAGGAGGGCTGTACACCGGGGAGCTGTTTTTT. It translates to CASSPPVGGLYTGELFF. V gene TRBV18 combines with J gene TRBJ2-2; D possibly corresponds to TRBD2 (6 bases). The V gene's germline CDR1 is KGHSH and CDR2 LQKENI. Trimming stripped 0 bases from V and 3 bases from J, with 14 bases between. CDR3 length: 17 amino acids.

The genes are TRBV27 and TRBJ1-4; no firm D call. Germline V CDR1 and CDR2: MNHEY, SMNVEV (reference sequence). V lost 3 bases to trimming and J lost 8 bases, with 10 bases between them. This CDR3 is built from 13 residues. The CDR3 region is CASSFLGDEKLFF. The CDR3 nucleotides read TGTGCCAGCAGTTTTCTGGGTGACGAAAAACTGTTTTTT.

The chain employs TRBV19 and TRBJ1-1, with D maybe TRBD1 (6 bases). The CDR3 totals 15 residues. Trimming took off 5 bases at V and 1 base at J, with 14 bases between the two ends. Germline V CDR1 and CDR2: LNHDA, SQIVND (reference sequence). The CDR3 coding sequence is TGTGCCAGTAGTCCGATCGGGGGCCAGAACACTGAAGCTTTCTTT. Translating it yields CASSPIGGQNTEAFF.

A remark on this clone: A much larger clone differs from this one at a single base, so this may be a read error. The J gene is TRBJ1-4, the V gene TRBV4-1; tentatively, D is TRBD1 (5 bases). The CDR3 is made up of 14 amino acids. Looked up from germline, CDR1 is MGHRA and CDR2 is YSYEKL. The CDR3 DNA follows: TGCGCCAGCAGCCTCGGAAGGGGTAATGAAGAACTGTTTTTT. As protein: CASSLGRGNEELFF.